These 3 T cell receptor beta chains came from one sample sequenced in a study of T cell responses to AZD1222 COVID-19 vaccine. Sequencing was performed with immunoSEQ multiplex PCR; in TCRdb, only in-frame clones are kept and a portion is missing. The table shows about 140,000 clones, with about 92% occurring only once. The material sequenced was peripheral blood, taken on day 0 of AZD1222 vaccination. These receptors all come from an adult in good health.

V is TRBV19 and J is TRBJ2-7; the D is unclear. V was clipped by 3 bases and J by 0 bases, with 9 bases between them. CDR1 is LNHDA and CDR2 is SQIVND in the germline V gene (reference sequence). The CDR3 runs to 14 residues. CDR3 DNA sequence: TGTGCCAGTAGTATGGTCTCAGACTCCTACGAGCAGTACTTC. Its translation is CASSMVSDSYEQYF.

The CDR3 loop reads CASSQVGDGGTLYF. The CDR3 nucleotides read TGTGCCAGCAGCCAAGTGGGGGACGGGGGGACCCTATATTTT. The chain links TRBV3-1 (or the pseudogene TRBV3-2) to TRBJ1-3; the D gene is possibly TRBD1 (5 bases). Trimming pared 1 base from V and 14 bases from J, leaving 18 bases between. The germline V gene encodes CDR1 LGHDT and CDR2 YNNKEL (reference sequence). The CDR3 has 14 amino acids.

The V and J genes are TRBV5-4 and TRBJ2-7, with TRBD1 matching over 10 bases. Unmatched junction bases numbered 1, after V lost 2 bases and J lost 2 bases. From germline, CDR1 is SGHNT and CDR2 YYREEE (reference sequence). The CDR3 is 14 amino acids. CDR3 in DNA: TGTGCCAGCAGCTTTGGGACAGGGGCCTACGAGCAGTACTTC. Its protein is CASSFGTGAYEQYF.